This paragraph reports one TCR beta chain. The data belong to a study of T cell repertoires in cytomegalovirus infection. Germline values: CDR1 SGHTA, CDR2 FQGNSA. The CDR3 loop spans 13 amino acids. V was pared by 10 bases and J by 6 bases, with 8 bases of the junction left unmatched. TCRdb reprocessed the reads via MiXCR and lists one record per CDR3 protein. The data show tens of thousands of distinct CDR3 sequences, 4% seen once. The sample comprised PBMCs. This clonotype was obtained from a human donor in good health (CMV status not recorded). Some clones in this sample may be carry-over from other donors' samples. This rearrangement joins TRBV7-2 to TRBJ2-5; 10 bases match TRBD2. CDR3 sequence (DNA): TGTGCCACCGCCCCTAGCGGGAGAAAGACCCAGTACTTC. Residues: CATAPSGRKTQYF.